This T cell receptor beta chain was sequenced during a study of blood T cells in healthy people across ages. Sample-barcoded 5' priming and a J-beta primer mix drove a second PCR of roughly 6 to 12 cycles. One entry per CDR3 protein, called by TCRdb with MiXCR from the 5' RACE reads. Of roughly 800,000 distinct CDR3 sequences listed, 58% are singletons. In this sample, this clonotype turned up once. The CDR3 runs to 17 residues. V lost 0 bases and J lost 0; bases outside the gene matches: 2. Germline CDR1 LGHNA, CDR2 YSLEER. This chain joins TRBV4-3 and TRBJ2-6, with 7 bases lining up with TRBD1. The sequenced material came from blood. The sequence derives from a man aged 25 to 40 in good health. CDR3 sequence: CASSQEDRRSGANVLTF. CDR3 DNA sequence: TGCGCCAGCAGCCAAGAGGACAGGCGCTCTGGGGCCAACGTCCTGACTTTC.